The 7 T cell receptor beta chains in this list originate from one sample, sequenced in a study of regulatory T cells in long-lasting Graves disease. Construction of TCR beta libraries relied on iRepertoire HTBI primers and on Arm-PCR targeting CDR3 regions. TCRdb redid the calling of the multiplex PCR reads with MiXCR, one entry per CDR3 protein. The sample shows about 200,000 distinct CDR3 sequences, roughly a fifth of them seen only once. Stated time point: newly diagnosed GD, antithyroid drugs for less than 3 months. PBMC RNA was the source of the TCR library. This same sample was also part of a study on T cells in Graves' hyperthyroidism and ophthalmopathy.

Here the sequenced sample was peripheral blood mononuclear cells (PBMCs), taken at new diagnosis, from a patient treated with antithyroid drugs. These receptors came from a woman in her twenties or thirties with Graves disease.

This clonotype has a count of ten or more. CDR3 in DNA: TGTGCCAGCAGTTTAGGGGGCTCTAGCACAGATACGCAGTATTTT. Protein: CASSLGGSSTDTQYF. The genes are TRBV27 and TRBJ2-3, with D possibly matching TRBD1 (6 bases). The CDR3 loop spans 15 amino acids. CDR1 and CDR2 (germline): MNHEY, SMNVEV (reference sequence). V lost 2 bases and J 0 bases, leaving 9 bases between the germline ends.

This clonotype was recorded at least ten times. The chain links TRBV27 to TRBJ1-5; 7 positions agree with TRBD1. Germline CDR1 MNHEY, CDR2 SMNVEV (reference sequence). V lost 9 bases and J lost 0; bases outside the gene matches: 2. The CDR3 has 13 amino acids. CDR3 protein: CARGQNSNQPQHF. The CDR3 bases are TGTGCCAGGGGACAGAATAGCAATCAGCCCCAGCATTTT.

This clonotype was picked up many times. The chain joins TRBV27 to TRBJ2-7, with D uncertain. CDR3 size: 12 residues. The V end was cut by 9 bases, the J end by 4 bases, with 13 bases between. Germline V CDR1 and CDR2: MNHEY, SMNVEV (reference sequence). CDR3 protein: CARDLNLYEQYF. The DNA of the CDR3 is TGTGCCAGGGACCTAAACCTTTACGAGCAGTACTTC.

This clonotype was seen repeatedly, ten times or more. The rearrangement joins TRBV20-1 to TRBJ1-1; a weak D match, TRBD1 (6 bases). Trimming left V 0 bases short and J 6 bases short, with 17 bases between. Per the germline V gene, CDR1 is DFQATT and CDR2 is SNEGSKA (reference sequence). The CDR3 has 15 amino acids. CDR3 amino acids: CSARDRGGQWAEAFF. CDR3 coding DNA: TGCAGTGCTAGAGATCGAGGGGGACAATGGGCTGAAGCTTTCTTT.

This clonotype has a count of ten or more. The rearrangement joins TRBV7-8 to TRBJ2-3, with D uncertain. Germline values: CDR1 SGHVS, CDR2 FQNEAQ. The V end was cut by 1 base, the J end by 2 bases, with 7 bases between. The CDR3 runs 14 residues. The DNA for the CDR3 is TGTGCCAGCAGCTTAGGAGTCTCCACAGATACGCAGTATTTT. Its translation: CASSLGVSTDTQYF.

This clonotype was detected many times. The chain has TRBV7-2 and TRBJ2-7; TRBD2 matches 11 bases. CDR1 and CDR2 (germline): SGHTA, FQGNSA. The CDR3 totals 15 residues. Trimming cost V 4 bases and J 4 bases; bases outside gene matches: 6. The DNA for the CDR3 is TGTGCCAGCAGCTATACTAGCGGGAGTCTGTACGAGCAGTACTTC. This codes for CASSYTSGSLYEQYF.

The chain is built from TRBV20-1 and TRBJ1-6, with D possibly TRBD1 on 6 matching bases. The length of the CDR3 is 14 residues. Trimming removed 7 bases at V and 3 bases at J, with 13 bases between. The germline gives CDR1 DFQATT, CDR2 SNEGSKA (reference sequence). CDR3 sequence: CSVSGQIYNSPLHF. The CDR3 DNA reads as TGCAGTGTCAGCGGACAGATCTATAATTCACCCCTCCACTTT.